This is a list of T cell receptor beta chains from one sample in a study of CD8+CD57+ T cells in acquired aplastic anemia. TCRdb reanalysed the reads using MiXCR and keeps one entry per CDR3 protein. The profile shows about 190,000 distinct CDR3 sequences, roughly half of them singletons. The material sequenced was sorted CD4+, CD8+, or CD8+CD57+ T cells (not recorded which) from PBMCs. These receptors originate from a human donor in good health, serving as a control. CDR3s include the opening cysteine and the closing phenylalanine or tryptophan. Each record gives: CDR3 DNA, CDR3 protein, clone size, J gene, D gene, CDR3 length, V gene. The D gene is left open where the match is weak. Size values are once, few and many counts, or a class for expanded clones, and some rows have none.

CDR3 DNA: TGTGCCAGCAGCATAGGACAGGTTCTCAATGAGCAGTTCTTC; CDR3 protein: CASSIGQVLNEQFF; clone size: many; J gene: TRBJ2-1; D gene: TRBD1; CDR3 length: 14; V gene: TRBV5-8
CDR3 DNA: TGTGCCAGCAGCTTAGGAGCGGGGGGGCCGGAGGAGACCCAGTACTTC; CDR3 protein: CASSLGAGGPEETQYF; clone size: -; J gene: TRBJ2-5; D gene: TRBD2; CDR3 length: 16; V gene: TRBV7-2
CDR3 DNA: TGTGCCACCACTAGCGGGGGGGTGGACTACAATGAGCAGTTCTTC; CDR3 protein: CATTSGGVDYNEQFF; clone size: -; J gene: TRBJ2-1; D gene: TRBD2; CDR3 length: 15; V gene: TRBV24-1
CDR3 DNA: TGTGCCAGCAGCTTAGGTGGTTTGGGCGCTGAAGCTTTCTTT; CDR3 protein: CASSLGGLGAEAFF; clone size: -; J gene: TRBJ1-1; D gene: -; CDR3 length: 14; V gene: TRBV7-9
CDR3 DNA: TGTGCCAGCATCAGGCGGGGGGTCATCAGCGAGCAGTACTTC; CDR3 protein: CASIRRGVISEQYF; clone size: many; J gene: TRBJ2-7; D gene: TRBD2; CDR3 length: 14; V gene: TRBV6-1
CDR3 DNA: TGCAGTGTACATAGCGGGAGGGAGGAAGAGACCCAGTACTTC; CDR3 protein: CSVHSGREEETQYF; clone size: -; J gene: TRBJ2-5; D gene: TRBD2; CDR3 length: 14; V gene: TRBV20-1
CDR3 DNA: TGTGCCAGCAGTCCGACGGCAGGGGGCTGGGTCGGGGAGCTGTTTTTT; CDR3 protein: CASSPTAGGWVGELFF; clone size: many; J gene: TRBJ2-2; D gene: TRBD1; CDR3 length: 16; V gene: TRBV12-3/TRBV12-4
CDR3 DNA: TGTGCCGCCCCGACTAGCGGAATCACAGATACGCAGTATTTT; CDR3 protein: CAAPTSGITDTQYF; clone size: few; J gene: TRBJ2-3; D gene: TRBD2; CDR3 length: 14; V gene: TRBV28
CDR3 DNA: TGTGCCAGCAGTGAACAGTTAGACACAGATACGCAGTATTTT; CDR3 protein: CASSEQLDTDTQYF; clone size: -; J gene: TRBJ2-3; D gene: -; CDR3 length: 14; V gene: TRBV2
CDR3 DNA: TGCGCCAGCAGCCAAGATTTTGTGGCTAGCGGGGGTCGAGAGCAGTACTTC; CDR3 protein: CASSQDFVASGGREQYF; clone size: many; J gene: TRBJ2-7; D gene: TRBD2; CDR3 length: 17; V gene: TRBV4-3
CDR3 DNA: TGTGCCAGCAGCCGCCGGGACAGTGGTGTCGTGGGAGCTTTCTTT; CDR3 protein: CASSRRDSGVVGAFF; clone size: -; J gene: TRBJ1-1; D gene: TRBD1; CDR3 length: 15; V gene: TRBV2
CDR3 DNA: TGTGCCAGTAGAGGCGGGGCGAACACCGGGGAGCTGTTTTTT; CDR3 protein: CASRGGANTGELFF; clone size: -; J gene: TRBJ2-2; D gene: -; CDR3 length: 14; V gene: TRBV19
CDR3 DNA: TGTGCCAGTAGTATTGCCGCGATAGGGGGGTATGGCTACACCTTC; CDR3 protein: CASSIAAIGGYGYTF; clone size: -; J gene: TRBJ1-2; D gene: -; CDR3 length: 15; V gene: TRBV19
CDR3 DNA: TGTGCCAGCAGTTACGACAGGGCGAATCAGCCCCAGCATTTT; CDR3 protein: CASSYDRANQPQHF; clone size: -; J gene: TRBJ1-5; D gene: TRBD1; CDR3 length: 14; V gene: TRBV6-6
CDR3 DNA: TGTGCCAGTAGTAGCCAGGCCTACGAGCAGTACTTC; CDR3 protein: CASSSQAYEQYF; clone size: many; J gene: TRBJ2-7; D gene: -; CDR3 length: 12; V gene: TRBV19
CDR3 DNA: TGTGCCAGCAGCTTGGGACTAGCGGGGGGACCGCCTCCACACTCCTACGAGCAGTACTTC; CDR3 protein: CASSLGLAGGPPPHSYEQYF; clone size: -; J gene: TRBJ2-7; D gene: TRBD2; CDR3 length: 20; V gene: TRBV7-3
CDR3 DNA: TGTGCCAGCAGCTTGATGGCTAGCGGAACACATGAGCAGTTCTTC; CDR3 protein: CASSLMASGTHEQFF; clone size: many; J gene: TRBJ2-1; D gene: TRBD2; CDR3 length: 15; V gene: TRBV5-8
CDR3 DNA: TGTGCCATCAGTGAGTCGAAAGCGCTGTCGGGGGCAGATACGCAGTATTTT; CDR3 protein: CAISESKALSGADTQYF; clone size: many; J gene: TRBJ2-3; D gene: -; CDR3 length: 17; V gene: TRBV10-3
CDR3 DNA: TGTGCCAGTAGTGGCTCTGGAAACACCATATATTTT; CDR3 protein: CASSGSGNTIYF; clone size: many; J gene: TRBJ1-3; D gene: -; CDR3 length: 12; V gene: TRBV19
CDR3 DNA: TGTGCCAGCAGCTCAGAACAGGGGAACTATGGCTACACCTTC; CDR3 protein: CASSSEQGNYGYTF; clone size: -; J gene: TRBJ1-2; D gene: TRBD1; CDR3 length: 14; V gene: TRBV5-1
CDR3 DNA: TGTGCCAGCAGCTTGGGGGGGGGGACCTACGAGCAGTACTTC; CDR3 protein: CASSLGGGTYEQYF; clone size: -; J gene: TRBJ2-7; D gene: TRBD2; CDR3 length: 14; V gene: TRBV5-5
CDR3 DNA: TGTGCCAGCAGTACAGCGTACAGGGGTGGGTGGGAGACCCAGTACTTC; CDR3 protein: CASSTAYRGGWETQYF; clone size: -; J gene: TRBJ2-5; D gene: TRBD1; CDR3 length: 16; V gene: TRBV6-5
CDR3 DNA: TGTGCCAGTAACATAGGGGGCATAAGCAATCAGCCCCAGCATTTT; CDR3 protein: CASNIGGISNQPQHF; clone size: many; J gene: TRBJ1-5; D gene: TRBD1; CDR3 length: 15; V gene: TRBV19
CDR3 DNA: TGTGCCAGCAGCTTGTCCAGGTTTTTGTACGAGCAGTACTTC; CDR3 protein: CASSLSRFLYEQYF; clone size: many; J gene: TRBJ2-7; D gene: -; CDR3 length: 14; V gene: TRBV5-5
CDR3 DNA: TGCGCCAGCAGCCCGGAGGGGAGGAGCTACGAGCAGTACTTC; CDR3 protein: CASSPEGRSYEQYF; clone size: -; J gene: TRBJ2-7; D gene: -; CDR3 length: 14; V gene: TRBV7-9
CDR3 DNA: TGTGCCAGCAGCTTAGTGCTGACCTTTAGCAATCAGCCCCAGCATTTT; CDR3 protein: CASSLVLTFSNQPQHF; clone size: many; J gene: TRBJ1-5; D gene: -; CDR3 length: 16; V gene: TRBV11-3
CDR3 DNA: TGTGCCAGCAGCCTCTACGGGGGCTACACCTTC; CDR3 protein: CASSLYGGYTF; clone size: -; J gene: TRBJ1-2; D gene: -; CDR3 length: 11; V gene: TRBV9
CDR3 DNA: TGTGCCAGCAGTACCGGGACGTTGGGGACCCAGTACTTC; CDR3 protein: CASSTGTLGTQYF; clone size: many; J gene: TRBJ2-5; D gene: -; CDR3 length: 13; V gene: TRBV27
CDR3 DNA: TGTGCCAGCAGTGACTTGAGTCGGGGGCGCGTCTCAGAGACCCAGTACTTC; CDR3 protein: CASSDLSRGRVSETQYF; clone size: -; J gene: TRBJ2-5; D gene: -; CDR3 length: 17; V gene: TRBV25-1
CDR3 DNA: TGTGCCAGCAGCTTAGCGAGACAGGGCAATCAGCCCCAGCATTTT; CDR3 protein: CASSLARQGNQPQHF; clone size: -; J gene: TRBJ1-5; D gene: -; CDR3 length: 15; V gene: TRBV7-2
CDR3 DNA: TGCAGTGCTACAAGACAGGACGGCAACCAAGAGACCCAGTACTTC; CDR3 protein: CSATRQDGNQETQYF; clone size: -; J gene: TRBJ2-5; D gene: -; CDR3 length: 15; V gene: TRBV20-1
CDR3 DNA: TGTGCCAGCGGAGGGGTGAGCTCCTACAATGAGCAGTTCTTC; CDR3 protein: CASGGVSSYNEQFF; clone size: -; J gene: TRBJ2-1; D gene: -; CDR3 length: 14; V gene: TRBV25-1
CDR3 DNA: TGTGCCAGCAGCCAATTAGGGACCTCTGGGGCCAACGTCCTGACTTTC; CDR3 protein: CASSQLGTSGANVLTF; clone size: many; J gene: TRBJ2-6; D gene: -; CDR3 length: 16; V gene: TRBV14
CDR3 DNA: TGTGCCAGCAGCTCAACAGACAGGGTCTATGGCTACACCTTC; CDR3 protein: CASSSTDRVYGYTF; clone size: -; J gene: TRBJ1-2; D gene: TRBD1; CDR3 length: 14; V gene: TRBV9
CDR3 DNA: TGTGCCAGCAGCCCCGGACAGGGCAACTATGACTACACCTTC; CDR3 protein: CASSPGQGNYDYTF; clone size: few; J gene: TRBJ1-2; D gene: TRBD1; CDR3 length: 14; V gene: TRBV7-2
CDR3 DNA: TGTGCCAGTAGCGGGACACTTAATTCACCCCTCCACTTT; CDR3 protein: CASSGTLNSPLHF; clone size: -; J gene: TRBJ1-6; D gene: -; CDR3 length: 13; V gene: TRBV19
CDR3 DNA: TGTGCCAGCAGCCCCCTCTCGATAGCGAACACCGGGGAGCTGTTTTTT; CDR3 protein: CASSPLSIANTGELFF; clone size: many; J gene: TRBJ2-2; D gene: -; CDR3 length: 16; V gene: TRBV7-2
CDR3 DNA: TGTGCCAGCATCCAACTAGCGGGGGTTAGCACAGATACGCAGTATTTT; CDR3 protein: CASIQLAGVSTDTQYF; clone size: -; J gene: TRBJ2-3; D gene: TRBD2; CDR3 length: 16; V gene: TRBV5-5
CDR3 DNA: TGCGCCAGCAGTGGCGGGAGGGCGGGAAGTATGGAGACCCAGTACTTC; CDR3 protein: CASSGGRAGSMETQYF; clone size: -; J gene: TRBJ2-5; D gene: TRBD2; CDR3 length: 16; V gene: TRBV9
CDR3 DNA: TGCGCCAGCAGCTTGCCGGGGGGGGAAGAGACCCAGTACTTC; CDR3 protein: CASSLPGGEETQYF; clone size: -; J gene: TRBJ2-5; D gene: TRBD2; CDR3 length: 14; V gene: TRBV5-1
CDR3 DNA: TGCGCCAGCGGGGAAGGGGAGACCCAGTACTTC; CDR3 protein: CASGEGETQYF; clone size: few; J gene: TRBJ2-5; D gene: -; CDR3 length: 11; V gene: TRBV10-2
CDR3 DNA: TGTGCCAGCAGCGTAGATGGTCTTTCCTACGAGCAGTACTTC; CDR3 protein: CASSVDGLSYEQYF; clone size: -; J gene: TRBJ2-7; D gene: -; CDR3 length: 14; V gene: TRBV9
CDR3 DNA: TGTGCCAGCAGTGAGCTTGGTAGCGGGGGGGCCGGAGATACGCAGTATTTT; CDR3 protein: CASSELGSGGAGDTQYF; clone size: -; J gene: TRBJ2-3; D gene: TRBD2; CDR3 length: 17; V gene: TRBV2
CDR3 DNA: TGTGCCAGCTCAATATCCCGACAGGGGCAAGGGGAAAAACTGTTTTTT; CDR3 protein: CASSISRQGQGEKLFF; clone size: -; J gene: TRBJ1-4; D gene: TRBD1; CDR3 length: 16; V gene: TRBV18
CDR3 DNA: TGTGCCAGCAGCTTAGGACGGGGATCGGACACTGAAGCTTTCTTT; CDR3 protein: CASSLGRGSDTEAFF; clone size: -; J gene: TRBJ1-1; D gene: -; CDR3 length: 15; V gene: TRBV7-6
CDR3 DNA: TGTGCCAGCAGCCAGGGGAAAGATACGCAGTATTTT; CDR3 protein: CASSQGKDTQYF; clone size: many; J gene: TRBJ2-3; D gene: -; CDR3 length: 12; V gene: TRBV6-5
CDR3 DNA: TGCAGTGCTAGAGGGGACGGACGACAAGAGACCCAGTACTTC; CDR3 protein: CSARGDGRQETQYF; clone size: many; J gene: TRBJ2-5; D gene: -; CDR3 length: 14; V gene: TRBV20-1